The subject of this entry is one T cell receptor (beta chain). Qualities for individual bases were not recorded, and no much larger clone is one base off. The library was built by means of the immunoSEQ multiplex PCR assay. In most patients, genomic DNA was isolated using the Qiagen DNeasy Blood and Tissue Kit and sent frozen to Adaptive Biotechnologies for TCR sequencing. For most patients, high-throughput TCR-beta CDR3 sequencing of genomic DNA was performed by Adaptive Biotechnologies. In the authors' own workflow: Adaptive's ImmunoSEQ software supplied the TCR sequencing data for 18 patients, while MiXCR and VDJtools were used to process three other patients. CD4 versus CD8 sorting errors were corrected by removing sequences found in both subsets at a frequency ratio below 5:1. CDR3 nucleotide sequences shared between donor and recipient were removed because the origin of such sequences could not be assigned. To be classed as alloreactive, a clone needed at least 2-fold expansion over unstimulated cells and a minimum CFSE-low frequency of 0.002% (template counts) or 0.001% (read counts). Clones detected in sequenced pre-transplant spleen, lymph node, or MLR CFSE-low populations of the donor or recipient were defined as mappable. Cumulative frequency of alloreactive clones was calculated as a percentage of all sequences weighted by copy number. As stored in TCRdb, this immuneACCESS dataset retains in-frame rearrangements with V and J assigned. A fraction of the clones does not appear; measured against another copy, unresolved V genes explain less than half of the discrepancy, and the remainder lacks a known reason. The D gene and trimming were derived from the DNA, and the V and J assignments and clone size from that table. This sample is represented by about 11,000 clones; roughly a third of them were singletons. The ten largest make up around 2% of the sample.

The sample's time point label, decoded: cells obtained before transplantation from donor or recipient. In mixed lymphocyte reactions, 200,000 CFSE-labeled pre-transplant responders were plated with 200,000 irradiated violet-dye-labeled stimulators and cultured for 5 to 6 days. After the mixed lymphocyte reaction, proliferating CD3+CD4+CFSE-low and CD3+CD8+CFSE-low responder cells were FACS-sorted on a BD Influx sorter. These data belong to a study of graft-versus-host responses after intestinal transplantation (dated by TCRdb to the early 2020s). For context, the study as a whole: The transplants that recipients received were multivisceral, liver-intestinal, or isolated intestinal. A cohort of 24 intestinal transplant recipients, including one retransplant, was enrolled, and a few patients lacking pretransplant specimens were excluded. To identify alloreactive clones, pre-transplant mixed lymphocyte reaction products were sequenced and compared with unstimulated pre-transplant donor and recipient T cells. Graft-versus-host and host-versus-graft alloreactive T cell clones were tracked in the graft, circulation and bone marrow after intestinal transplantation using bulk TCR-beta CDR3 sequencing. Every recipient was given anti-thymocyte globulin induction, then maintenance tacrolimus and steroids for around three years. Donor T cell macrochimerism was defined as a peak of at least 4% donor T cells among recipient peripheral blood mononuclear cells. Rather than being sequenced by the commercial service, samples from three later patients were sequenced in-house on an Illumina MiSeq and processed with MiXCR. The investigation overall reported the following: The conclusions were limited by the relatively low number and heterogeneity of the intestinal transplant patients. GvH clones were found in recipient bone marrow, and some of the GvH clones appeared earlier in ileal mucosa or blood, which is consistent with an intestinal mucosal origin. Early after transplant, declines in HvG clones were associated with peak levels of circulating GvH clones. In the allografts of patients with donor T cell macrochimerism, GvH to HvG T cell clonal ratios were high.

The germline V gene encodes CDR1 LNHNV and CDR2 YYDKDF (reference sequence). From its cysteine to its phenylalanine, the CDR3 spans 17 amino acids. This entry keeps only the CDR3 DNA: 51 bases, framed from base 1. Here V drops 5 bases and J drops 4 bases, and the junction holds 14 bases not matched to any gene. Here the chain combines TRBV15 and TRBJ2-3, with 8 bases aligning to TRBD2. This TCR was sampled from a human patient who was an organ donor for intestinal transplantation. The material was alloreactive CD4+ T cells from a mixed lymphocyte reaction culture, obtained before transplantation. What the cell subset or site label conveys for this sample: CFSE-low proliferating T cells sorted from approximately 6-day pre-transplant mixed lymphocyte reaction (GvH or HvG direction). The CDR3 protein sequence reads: CATSQRGTGGVSDTQYF. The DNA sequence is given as TGTGCCACCAGCCAAAGGGGGACGGGGGGGGTCTCAGATACGCAGTATTTT.